Following are 28 T cell receptor beta chains from one sample sequenced in a study of T cell responses to AZD1222 COVID-19 vaccine. The table came from immunoSEQ multiplex PCR; TCRdb's copy has only in-frame clones and leaves some out. Of about 120,000 clones in the sample, 70% to 90% were seen once. The specimen comprised peripheral blood, sampled on day 0 of AZD1222 vaccination. Receptor source: an adult in good health.

The chain is built from TRBV7-2 and TRBJ2-1; TRBD2 matches at 12 bases. Trimming removed 6 bases from V and 4 bases from J; junction bases left unmatched: 4. The CDR3 contains 15 residues. The germline CDR1 and CDR2 sequences are SGHTA and FQGNSA. In DNA, the CDR3 is TGTGCCAGCAGGTCCGGGACTAGCGGGTACAATGAGCAGTTCTTC. Protein product: CASRSGTSGYNEQFF.

The chain carries TRBV6-5 and TRBJ1-5; D call uncertain. Trimming stripped 6 bases from V and 7 bases from J, with 13 bases between. The CDR3 totals 13 residues. The germline V gene encodes CDR1 MNHEY and CDR2 SVGAGI. The chain's CDR3 is CASSLISGQPQHF. The CDR3 bases are TGTGCCAGCAGCCTGATCTCTGGGCAGCCCCAGCATTTT.

Concerning this clone: The junction departs from germline at one end; a sequencing error may be responsible. The V call is TRBV6-5, the J call TRBJ1-5; D gene ambiguous. CDR1 is MNHEY and CDR2 is SVGAGI in the germline V gene. This CDR3 has 15 residues. Written as DNA, the CDR3 is TGTGCCAGCAGTCACTCGGGTCTTAGCAATCAGCCCCAGCATTTT. Encoded protein: CASSHSGLSNQPQHF.

V is TRBV18 and J is TRBJ2-1, with 13 positions matching TRBD2. Per the germline V gene, CDR1 is KGHSH and CDR2 is LQKENI. The junction had 7 bases not matched to a gene; V was cut back by 3 bases and J by 8 bases. The CDR3 sequence is 16 residues long. The CDR3 DNA follows: TGTGCCAGCTCACCCACACTAGCGGGAGGGGAGGATGAGCAGTTCTTC. This gives the protein CASSPTLAGGEDEQFF.

This chain uses TRBV10-3 with TRBJ1-1; the D gene is possibly TRBD1 (5 bases). CDR3 length: 14 amino acids. Germline V CDR1 and CDR2: ENHRY, SYGVKD. Between the trimmed V and J ends, which lost 2 bases and 1 base, there was a span of 8 bases. The CDR3 region is CAISEGAGNTEAFF. The CDR3 region has the DNA TGTGCCATCAGTGAGGGGGCAGGGAACACTGAAGCTTTCTTT.

The CDR3 spells CATPPRGDKIGELFF. DNA of the CDR3: TGTGCCACTCCCCCTCGCGGGGACAAGATCGGGGAGCTGTTTTTT. The chain has TRBV18 and TRBJ2-2, with D perhaps matching TRBD1 or TRBD2 (6 bases each). Per the germline V gene, CDR1 is KGHSH and CDR2 is LQKENI. V was pared by 10 bases and J by 7 bases, with 22 bases between. This CDR3 is built from 15 residues.

The chain is built from TRBV18 and TRBJ1-2; D is perhaps TRBD1 (5 bases). Germline loops: CDR1 KGHSH, CDR2 LQKENI. This CDR3 has 15 amino acids. The germline V and J ends were trimmed by 5 bases and 1 base, with 14 bases remaining between them. CDR3: CASSRGPGDNYGYTF. As DNA, the CDR3 is TGTGCCAGCTCAAGGGGCCCCGGGGATAACTATGGCTACACCTTC.

The genes are TRBV6-6 and TRBJ2-7; possible D gene TRBD1, 6 bases. Germline V gene lookup returns CDR1 MNHNY and CDR2 SVGAGI (reference sequence). The CDR3 loop spans 14 amino acids. V was trimmed by 6 bases and J by 3 bases, leaving 15 bases between them. As DNA, the CDR3 is TGTGCCAGCAGGCCGTCGACAGGAAGCTACGAGCAGTACTTC. This codes for CASRPSTGSYEQYF.

The genes are TRBV3-1 (or the pseudogene TRBV3-2) and TRBJ1-2; a weak D match, TRBD1 (6 bases). V lost 2 bases to trimming and J lost 6 bases, with 10 bases between them. The CDR3 sequence is 13 residues long. Per germline, CDR1 LGHDT and CDR2 YNNKEL (reference sequence). The CDR3, as DNA: TGTGCCAGCAGCCAAACAACAGGGAATGGCTACACCTTC. Protein product: CASSQTTGNGYTF.

The chain recombines TRBV10-3 with TRBJ1-3, with 10 bases that match TRBD1. The ends lost 5 bases at V and 2 bases at J; junction bases unmatched: 6. The germline CDR1 and CDR2 sequences are ENHRY and SYGVKD. The CDR3 sequence is 16 residues long. The CDR3 DNA reads as TGTGCCATCAGTCTTAGCGGGACAGGGGCTGGAAACACCATATATTTT. Protein product: CAISLSGTGAGNTIYF.

The chain has TRBV29-1 and TRBJ1-2, with D perhaps matching TRBD1 (5 bases). Trimming removed 0 bases from V and 8 bases from J, with 19 bases in between. The CDR3 is 15 amino acids. Germline V gives CDR1 SQVTM, CDR2 ANQGSEA. CDR3 sequence: CSVEDWGDSSRGYTF. Here the CDR3 DNA reads TGCAGCGTTGAAGATTGGGGTGACAGCTCTAGAGGCTACACCTTC.

The chain has TRBV6-5 and TRBJ1-6; D unresolved. Germline CDR1 and CDR2: MNHEY and SVGAGI. This CDR3 has 14 residues. Trimming cost V 3 bases and J 0 bases, with 3 bases left between them. The CDR3 DNA reads TGTGCCAGCAGTTATAGCTCCTATAATTCACCCCTCCACTTT. This codes for CASSYSSYNSPLHF.

This clone was found once. This chain links TRBV7-9 with TRBJ1-1; D remains ambiguous. The CDR3 spans 16 residues. From germline, CDR1 is SEHNR and CDR2 FQNEAQ (reference sequence). The V and J ends lost 5 bases and 1 base respectively, with 17 bases between them. CDR3 protein: CASSPDLGGENTEAFF. The CDR3 DNA follows: TGTGCCAGCAGCCCAGATCTGGGCGGAGAGAACACTGAAGCTTTCTTT.

This chain links TRBV5-1 with TRBJ2-1; 12 nucleotides agree with TRBD2. CDR3 size: 17 residues. CDR1 and CDR2 (germline): SGHRS, YFSETQ. Germline trimming cut 2 bases from V and 0 bases from J; bases unmatched to any gene: 3. In DNA form, the CDR3 reads TGCGCCAGCAGCTTCGGGACTAGCGGGTACTCCTACAATGAGCAGTTCTTC. Its protein is CASSFGTSGYSYNEQFF.

V usage is TRBV9 and J usage is TRBJ2-2, with D perhaps given as TRBD1 or TRBD2 (5 bases each). Germline-derived CDR1 and CDR2 are SGDLS and YYNGEE. The ends were cut back, 0 bases at V and 4 bases at J, with 13 bases in the middle. The CDR3 has 16 residues. CDR3 sequence (DNA): TGTGCCAGCAGCGTAGGGGGTGGTGGGACCACCGGGGAGCTGTTTTTT. As protein: CASSVGGGGTTGELFF.

The gene calls are TRBV5-1 and TRBJ1-6, with 7 bases matching TRBD1. There are 15 residues in the CDR3. Germline V gene sequence: CDR1 SGHRS, CDR2 YFSETQ. V lost 2 bases and J lost 10; bases outside the gene matches: 9. The CDR3 bases are TGCGCCAGCAGCTTAGACAGGGTTGCAAACTCACCCCTCCACTTT. Its protein is CASSLDRVANSPLHF.

The chain is built from TRBV19 and TRBJ1-5; 9 bases align to TRBD1. The CDR3 has 16 amino acids. V was pared by 1 base and J by 6 bases, with 7 bases of the junction left unmatched. CDR1 is LNHDA and CDR2 is SQIVND in the germline V gene (reference sequence). CDR3: CASSIGGQGRGQPQHF. The CDR3 DNA reads TGTGCCAGTAGTATAGGGGGACAGGGAAGGGGTCAGCCCCAGCATTTT.

This clone was found a few times. This chain joins TRBV3-1 (or the pseudogene TRBV3-2) and TRBJ2-6; TRBD2 is a possible D gene (5 bases). Per the germline V gene, CDR1 is LGHDT and CDR2 is YNNKEL (reference sequence). The CDR3 covers 15 residues. V was shortened by 4 bases and J by 0 bases, with 7 bases between the two germline ends. The CDR3 DNA reads TGTGCCAGCAGCCCCCGGGGCTCTGGGGCCAACGTCCTGACTTTC. Its translation: CASSPRGSGANVLTF.

The chain has TRBV24-1 and TRBJ2-2; 10 bases agree with TRBD1. The V gene end was trimmed by 7 bases and the J gene end by 7 bases; junction bases not matched to a gene: 14. Looked up from germline, CDR1 is KGHDR and CDR2 is SFDVKD. The CDR3 is 17 residues long. The CDR3 DNA sequence: TGTGCCACCAGAGGAGAACCCGGGACAGGGGCAGACGGGGAGCTGTTTTTT. This encodes CATRGEPGTGADGELFF.

The genes are TRBV5-1 and TRBJ1-1, with 7 bases matching TRBD1. The CDR3 sequence is 14 residues long. V lost 4 bases to trimming and J lost 2 bases; unmatched junction nucleotides: 5. Per the germline V gene, CDR1 is SGHRS and CDR2 is YFSETQ. CDR3 coding DNA: TGCGCCAGCAGCAGGGGACAGTTAAACACTGAAGCTTTCTTT. This codes for CASSRGQLNTEAFF.

This chain links TRBV25-1 with TRBJ2-7; TRBD2 aligns across 7 bases. The CDR3 contains 16 residues. After removal of 3 bases from V and 1 base from J, the junction contained 9 bases not matched to a gene. Germline assignment: CDR1 MGHDK and CDR2 SYGVNS. The CDR3: CASSDLSGMVSYEQYF. The CDR3 bases are TGTGCCAGCAGTGACCTCAGCGGGATGGTATCCTACGAGCAGTACTTC.

V is TRBV2 and J is TRBJ2-1; TRBD2 might be the D (7 bases). The germline CDR1 and CDR2 sequences are SNHLY and FYNNEI. The CDR3 has 15 amino acids. Trimming stripped 8 bases from V and 8 bases from J, with 22 bases between. CDR3 in DNA: TGTGCCAGCCGAGGCGGGGGCCATCCCGGGGATGAGCAGTTCTTC. Translated, it gives CASRGGGHPGDEQFF.

V is TRBV5-6 and J is TRBJ1-1; weak D call: TRBD1 (6 bases). With 4 bases removed from V and 4 bases from J, the gap between germline ends came to 17 bases. Germline CDR1 reads SGHDT; CDR2 reads YYEEEE. CDR3 length equals 15 residues. The CDR3 coding sequence is TGTGCCAGCAGCCTGAGGGGGGCGCGGGGCACTGAAGCTTTCTTT. The encoded protein is CASSLRGARGTEAFF.

This clone was seen a few times. The rearrangement links TRBV28 to TRBJ2-7; possibly TRBD1 for D (5 bases). V lost 6 bases and J lost 3, with 18 bases in between. The CDR3 runs 15 residues. The germline CDR1 and CDR2 sequences are MDHEN and SYDVKM. The CDR3 DNA reads TGTGCCAGCAGGCCCACCACAGGCCACTACTACGAGCAGTACTTC. This sequence encodes CASRPTTGHYYEQYF.

The rearrangement joins TRBV7-3 to TRBJ1-1; D is uncertain. Looked up from germline, CDR1 is SGHTA and CDR2 is FQGTGA. The V and J ends lost 5 bases and 0 bases respectively, with 13 bases between them. The CDR3 is 15 amino acids. The CDR3 is CASSLGPAMNTEAFF. CDR3 DNA: TGTGCCAGCAGCCTCGGCCCAGCCATGAACACTGAAGCTTTCTTT.

The chain links TRBV24-1 to TRBJ1-1, with D possibly matching TRBD1 (5 bases). Trimming shortened V by 7 bases and J by 1 base, and 12 bases separated the two germline ends. This CDR3 is built from 14 residues. Germline loops: CDR1 KGHDR, CDR2 SFDVKD. DNA of the CDR3: TGTGCCACCAGACCCCAGGGAGGGAACACTGAAGCTTTCTTT. Amino acids: CATRPQGGNTEAFF.

The rearrangement uses TRBV27 and TRBJ2-2; D perhaps matches TRBD1 (6 bases). V was cut by 1 base and J by 7 bases, with 7 bases left in between. CDR3 length equals 13 residues. Germline V gene lookup returns CDR1 MNHEY and CDR2 SMNVEV (reference sequence). In DNA, the CDR3 is TGTGCCAGCAGTTTATGGGGGCACGGGGAGCTGTTTTTT. Its protein product is CASSLWGHGELFF.

The sample holds one count of this clone. V gene TRBV6-5 combines with J gene TRBJ2-7; no clear D gene. Trimming removed 6 bases from V and 0 bases from J, with 9 bases in between. The germline gives CDR1 MNHEY, CDR2 SVGAGI. The CDR3 totals 13 residues. The CDR3 sequence is CASRYTYSYEQYF. CDR3 sequence (DNA): TGTGCCAGCAGGTATACATACTCCTACGAGCAGTACTTC.